Listed below are T cell receptor beta chains from one sample, sequenced in a study of CD8 T cells in ankylosing spondylitis. TCRdb re-called the 5' RACE reads through MiXCR, storing one row per CDR3 protein. The profile shows around 32,000 distinct CDR3 sequences, more than 5.5% of them singletons. Sequences were obtained from blood, either unsorted or a sorted T cell fraction (not recorded which). The source is a male donor with ankylosing spondylitis or in good health (not recorded which). Each CDR3 is given with its conserved first and last residue. D genes are given only for firm matches. Not every row has a clone size; where given, it reads once, few, many or a size class.

TRBJ1-5	many	NA	TRBV28	TGTGCCAGCAGTTTAAGTTTCGGGGATCAGCCCCAGCATTTT	CASSLSFGDQPQHF
TRBJ1-1	many	NA	TRBV29-1	TGCAGCGTTACCCGAGGGGGGGTTACTGAAGCTTTCTTT	CSVTRGGVTEAFF
TRBJ2-1	NA	TRBD2	TRBV7-9	TGTGCCAGCAGCTTTTCCGGGACTAGAGGTGTAGGTGAGCAGTTCTTC	CASSFSGTRGVGEQFF
TRBJ2-3	many	NA	TRBV28	TGTGCCAGCAGTTGGAGAGTAGCGGCAGATACGCAGTATTTT	CASSWRVAADTQYF
TRBJ2-4	many	NA	TRBV20-1	TGCAGTGCAGGGAAGATTGTAGACATTCAGTACTTC	CSAGKIVDIQYF
TRBJ1-1	many	TRBD1	TRBV12-3/TRBV12-4	TGTGCCAGCAGTCCAAACAGGGGGTTGACGACTGAAGCTTTCTTT	CASSPNRGLTTEAFF
TRBJ2-1	many	TRBD2	TRBV29-1	TGCAGCCCCTTGGTGACTAGCGGGACCCCAGGGAATGAGCAGTTCTTC	CSPLVTSGTPGNEQFF
TRBJ2-1	few	NA	TRBV6-5	TGTGCCAGCATTTACGGGACCTACAATGAGCAGTTCTTC	CASIYGTYNEQFF
TRBJ2-1	many	NA	TRBV4-1	TGCGCCAGCAGCCAAGATTCGGGGCAGATGTTCCACAATGAGCAGTTCTTC	CASSQDSGQMFHNEQFF
TRBJ2-1	many	TRBD2	TRBV30	TGTGCCTGGAGTGCTAGCGGGAGTAACAATGAGCAGTTCTTC	CAWSASGSNNEQFF
TRBJ2-1	few	TRBD2	TRBV29-1	TGCAGCGTTCCCGGGACTAGCGGGAACGAGCAGTTCTTC	CSVPGTSGNEQFF
TRBJ2-7	NA	TRBD2	TRBV11-1	TGTGCCAGCAGCCCAACCTCCGGGACTAGCGGGAGACGGTACGAGCAGTACTTC	CASSPTSGTSGRRYEQYF
TRBJ2-7	few	TRBD2	TRBV20-1	TGCAGTGCTAGAGATCGACTAGCGGGAGGGTACGAGCAGTACTTC	CSARDRLAGGYEQYF
TRBJ2-3	many	NA	TRBV6-5	TGTGCCAGCAGTTACGTCGGCACAGATACGCAGTATTTT	CASSYVGTDTQYF
TRBJ2-1	many	TRBD2	TRBV6-1	TGTGCCAGCAGTAAGGGACTAGCGGGAGAGCAGTTCTTC	CASSKGLAGEQFF
TRBJ2-2	many	NA	TRBV11-2	TGTGCCAGCAGCTTAGACACCTCCACGAACACCGGGGAGCTGTTTTTT	CASSLDTSTNTGELFF
TRBJ2-1	many	TRBD2	TRBV20-1	TGCAGTGCTAGGGGACTAGCGGGACAGAGCTCCTACAATGAGCAGTTCTTC	CSARGLAGQSSYNEQFF
TRBJ2-7	many	TRBD2	TRBV10-3	TGTGCCATCAGTGAGTTGGTACTAGCGGGAGGGACGTTCTCCTACGAGCAGTACTTC	CAISELVLAGGTFSYEQYF
TRBJ2-5	medium-sized	NA	TRBV28	TGTGCCGCGAGTATCCCGGCGAGTCTACCACAAGAGACCCAGTACTTC	CAASIPASLPQETQYF
TRBJ2-7	many	NA	TRBV20-1	TGCAGTGCACTTCGGGAAGAGCAGTACTTC	CSALREEQYF
TRBJ2-7	many	NA	TRBV4-1	TGCGCCAGCAGCCAAGGCGGAACAGGGCATGGCTCCTACGAGCAGTACTTC	CASSQGGTGHGSYEQYF
TRBJ1-4	many	NA	TRBV5-1	TGCGCCAGCAGCTTGGCCACCGCCGGAGAAAAACTGTTTTTT	CASSLATAGEKLFF
TRBJ2-5	many	TRBD1	TRBV10-3	TGTGCCATAGGACAGGACCAAGAGACCCAGTACTTC	CAIGQDQETQYF
TRBJ2-1	many	NA	TRBV19	TGTGCCAGCAGATTCCGTCCTAGGAATGAGCAGTTCTTC	CASRFRPRNEQFF
TRBJ2-7	many	TRBD2	TRBV6-5	TGTGCCAGCAGTTCCGGGACTAGCGGGAACGAGCAGTACTTC	CASSSGTSGNEQYF
TRBJ2-2	NA	NA	TRBV7-2	TGTGCCAGCAGCTTAATTCTACCCTCGTCCGGGGAGCTGTTTTTT	CASSLILPSSGELFF
TRBJ2-2	NA	TRBD2	TRBV4-1	TGCGCCAGCAGCGAGCAGACTAGCGCCGGGGAGCTGTTTTTT	CASSEQTSAGELFF
TRBJ2-1	many	TRBD2	TRBV20-1	TGCAGTGCTAGTCCTAGCGGGAGAAATGAGCAGTTCTTC	CSASPSGRNEQFF
TRBJ2-1	many	NA	TRBV6-1	TGTGCCAGCAGTGAAGGGGACAATTACAATGAGCAGTTCTTC	CASSEGDNYNEQFF
TRBJ2-1	many	NA	TRBV7-6	TGTGCCAGCAGCTTAGTAGGGGGGGACTACTACAATGAGCAGTTCTTC	CASSLVGGDYYNEQFF
TRBJ2-7	many	NA	TRBV5-1	TGCGCCAGCAGCACCGGGATGTACTACGAGCAGTACTTC	CASSTGMYYEQYF
TRBJ2-1	many	NA	TRBV5-1	TGCGCCAGCAGCTTGGCCTTAGAAGGTTATGAGCAGTTCTTC	CASSLALEGYEQFF
TRBJ1-5	medium-sized	NA	TRBV28	TGTGCCAGCAGAGGACAGAATCAGCCCCAGCATTTT	CASRGQNQPQHF
TRBJ2-3	NA	NA	TRBV7-3	TGTGCCAGCAGTGGGGGCACTAGCACAGATACGCAGTATTTT	CASSGGTSTDTQYF
TRBJ2-7	medium-sized	TRBD1	TRBV12-3/TRBV12-4	TGTGCCAGCAGTTCCGGACAGGGAGGCGAGCAGTACTTC	CASSSGQGGEQYF
TRBJ2-5	many	TRBD1	TRBV5-1	TGCGCCAGCAGCACCAAGGGGGCTGGGGAGACCCAGTACTTC	CASSTKGAGETQYF
TRBJ2-1	NA	NA	TRBV7-9	TGTGCCAGCAGCCCCCGGGGGAGCTCTACCTACAATGAGCAGTTCTTC	CASSPRGSSTYNEQFF
TRBJ2-1	medium-sized	NA	TRBV10-3	TGTGCCATCAGTGCCTGGCAAACTTACAATGAGCAGTTCTTC	CAISAWQTYNEQFF
TRBJ2-7	few	NA	TRBV7-8	TGTGCCAGCAGCTCCCAGCCCGGGGGCTACGAGCAGTACTTC	CASSSQPGGYEQYF
TRBJ1-4	many	TRBD1	TRBV18	TGTGCCAGCTCACGGGACAGTAATGAAAAACTGTTTTTT	CASSRDSNEKLFF
TRBJ2-7	many	NA	TRBV3-1	TGTGCCAGCAGCCAAGATGGCTACGAGCAGTACTTC	CASSQDGYEQYF
TRBJ2-1	many	NA	TRBV2	TGTGCCAGCAGTGACCTCAGCCTCGGCTCCTACAATGAGCAGTTCTTC	CASSDLSLGSYNEQFF
TRBJ1-5	many	NA	TRBV7-9	TGTGCCAGCAGCTTAGGTCGAGGGCGCGGGCAGCCCCAGCATTTT	CASSLGRGRGQPQHF
TRBJ1-4	many	TRBD1	TRBV5-1	TGCGCCAGCAGCTCTCGGCAGGGGGAGGAAAAACTGTTTTTT	CASSSRQGEEKLFF
TRBJ2-2	NA	NA	TRBV28	TGTGCCAGCAGTTTATTGCGTATCGGGGAGCTGTTTTTT	CASSLLRIGELFF
TRBJ2-7	many	TRBD2	TRBV20-1	TGCAGTGCAACACTAGCGAGCTCCTACGAGCAGTACTTC	CSATLASSYEQYF
TRBJ2-3	NA	NA	TRBV3-1	TGTGCCAGCAGCCAAGTGGGAGATACGCAGTATTTT	CASSQVGDTQYF
TRBJ1-1	once	NA	TRBV9	TGTGCCAGCAGCGTAGGAGCCTACACTGAAGCTTTCTTT	CASSVGAYTEAFF
TRBJ2-3	many	NA	TRBV28	TGTGCCAGCAGAGATTATTTCACTAGCACAGATACGCAGTATTTT	CASRDYFTSTDTQYF
TRBJ1-5	many	NA	TRBV29-1	TGCAGCGTTGAGGCCCTCAATCAGCCCCAGCATTTT	CSVEALNQPQHF
TRBJ2-5	many	TRBD2	TRBV7-8	TGTGCCAGCAGCTACGGAATGACTAGCGGGGGAGAGACCCAGTACTTC	CASSYGMTSGGETQYF